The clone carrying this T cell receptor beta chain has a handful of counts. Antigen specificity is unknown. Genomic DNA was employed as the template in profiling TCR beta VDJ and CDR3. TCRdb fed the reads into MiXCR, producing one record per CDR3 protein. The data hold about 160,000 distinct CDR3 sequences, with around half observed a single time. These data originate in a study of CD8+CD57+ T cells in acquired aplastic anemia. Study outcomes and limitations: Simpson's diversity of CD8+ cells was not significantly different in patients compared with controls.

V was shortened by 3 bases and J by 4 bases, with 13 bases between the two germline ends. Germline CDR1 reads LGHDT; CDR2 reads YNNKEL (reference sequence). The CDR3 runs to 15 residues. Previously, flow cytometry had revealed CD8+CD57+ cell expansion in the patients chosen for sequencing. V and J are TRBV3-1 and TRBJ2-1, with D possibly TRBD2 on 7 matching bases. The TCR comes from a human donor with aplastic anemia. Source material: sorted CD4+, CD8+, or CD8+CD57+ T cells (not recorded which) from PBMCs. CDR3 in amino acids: CASSQRGGLYNEQFF. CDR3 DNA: TGTGCCAGCAGCCAGAGGGGGGGACTTTACAATGAGCAGTTCTTC.